One sample yielded the 23 T cell receptor beta chains listed below, sequenced in a study of response to subunit inactivated influenza vaccine. TCRdb re-called the RT-PCR reads with MiXCR, one entry per CDR3 protein. This table has around 580,000 distinct CDR3 sequences, about 15% appearing once. The sequencing used PBMCs from blood, collected roughly 13 days after vaccination. The source is a man aged 50-60 years who received an inactivated influenza vaccine.

A few counts support this clonotype. This chain joins TRBV20-1 and TRBJ1-1; tentatively, D is TRBD1 (5 bases). The ends were cut back, 7 bases at V and 5 bases at J, with 20 bases in the middle. The CDR3 extends over 14 amino acids. Per the germline V gene, CDR1 is DFQATT and CDR2 is SNEGSKA (reference sequence). In DNA form, the CDR3 reads TGCAGTGTAACCGGAGTGGGGGGATGGACTGAAGCTTTCTTT. Amino acids: CSVTGVGGWTEAFF.

This clonotype occurred a few times. The chain combines TRBV7-8 with TRBJ1-5; D call uncertain. This CDR3 contains 12 residues. With 5 bases removed from V and 5 bases from J, the gap between germline ends came to 7 bases. The germline V gene encodes CDR1 SGHVS and CDR2 FQNEAQ. The chain's CDR3 is CASSHTHQPQHF. The CDR3 DNA is TGTGCCAGCAGCCACACCCATCAGCCCCAGCATTTT.

This clonotype was found a few times. This chain connects TRBV20-1 to TRBJ2-3, with D possibly called TRBD1 or TRBD2 (6 bases each). Germline-derived CDR1 and CDR2 are DFQATT and SNEGSKA (reference sequence). The CDR3 has 13 residues. Trimming stripped 6 bases from V and 4 bases from J, with 14 bases between. In DNA form, the CDR3 reads TGCAGTGCCCAAGGGGGGTCCGCAGATACGCAGTATTTT. Its protein is CSAQGGSADTQYF.

This clonotype showed up many times. The genes are TRBV4-2 and TRBJ1-4; 8 bases are shared with TRBD1. With 3 bases clipped from V and 4 bases from J, the junction kept 10 bases outside the gene matches. The CDR3 totals 17 residues. Germline CDR1 LGHNA, CDR2 YNFKEQ. DNA for the CDR3: TGTGCCAGCAGCCATGAGACTCCGGGACAGGTTAATGAAAAACTGTTTTTT. This translates into CASSHETPGQVNEKLFF.

This clonotype was found once. V usage is TRBV2 and J usage is TRBJ1-6, with 7 bases matching TRBD1. After removal of 4 bases from V and 6 bases from J, the junction contained 6 bases not matched to a gene. Germline V CDR1 and CDR2: SNHLY, FYNNEI. This CDR3 is built from 15 residues. CDR3 sequence (DNA): TGTGCCAGCAGTGTAGACAGGGTGTTTAATTCACCCCTCCACTTT. It yields the protein CASSVDRVFNSPLHF.

In its sample, this clonotype was seen a few times. The genes are TRBV12-3 or TRBV12-4 and TRBJ1-2; D possibly corresponds to TRBD1 (5 bases). There are 12 residues in the CDR3. V shed 4 bases and J shed 10 bases, with 13 bases lying between them. In nucleotides, the CDR3 is TGTGCCAGCAGTTGGGACGGTCTTTACTACACCTTC. It is translated as CASSWDGLYYTF.

The table lists this clonotype with many counts. V gene TRBV5-6 combines with J gene TRBJ2-5, with no clear D. Deletions cut 1 base from V and 7 bases from J, with 5 bases between. This CDR3 is built from 11 residues. The V gene's germline CDR1 is SGHDT and CDR2 YYEEEE. The CDR3 protein is CASSLSGTQYF. CDR3 bases: TGTGCCAGCAGCTTGTCTGGGACCCAGTACTTC.

Here the CDR3 DNA reads TGTGCCAGCAGCTTGCAGGTCGGTGAGCAGTTCTTC. It is translated as CASSLQVGEQFF. The chain has TRBV11-2 and TRBJ2-1; D is unresolved. Germline V lookup: CDR1 SGHAT, CDR2 FQNNGV. The CDR3 runs to 12 residues. V gave up 3 bases and J gave up 9 bases, with 9 bases separating them.

Details on this clonotype: Given a much more abundant clone one base away, this may be a read error. The chain combines TRBV25-1 with TRBJ1-1, with D unclear. CDR1 is MGHDK and CDR2 is SYGVNS in the germline V gene. The CDR3 totals 11 residues. The V end lost 7 bases, the J end lost 0 bases, and 3 bases lay between the germline ends. CDR3 nucleotides: TGTGCCAGCAATGTGAACACTGAAGCTTTCTTT. Amino acid sequence: CASNVNTEAFF.

At least ten counts were recorded for this clonotype. The CDR3 DNA follows: TGCAGTGCTAGAGATTACCGGGAGGCCAAAAACATTCAGTACTTC. This translates into CSARDYREAKNIQYF. The chain carries TRBV20-1 and TRBJ2-4; tentative D call: TRBD2 (6 bases). CDR3 length: 15 residues. The ends were cut back, 0 bases at V and 1 base at J, with 10 bases in the middle. CDR1 and CDR2 from the germline V gene are DFQATT and SNEGSKA (reference sequence).

This clonotype has at least ten counts. V usage is TRBV15 and J usage is TRBJ2-1; D unclear. The V gene lost 0 bases and the J gene lost 1 base, with 10 bases spanning the gap. The CDR3 extends over 16 amino acids. In germline, CDR1 is LNHNV, CDR2 YYDKDF (reference sequence). CDR3 protein: CATSREGLDSYNEQFF. The CDR3 nucleotides are TGTGCCACCAGCAGAGAAGGGTTGGATTCCTACAATGAGCAGTTCTTC.

The J gene is TRBJ2-1, the V gene TRBV11-2, with D perhaps matching TRBD2 (5 bases). V lost 1 base, J lost 6 bases, and 22 bases lay in between. CDR3 length: 18 amino acids. CDR1 is SGHAT and CDR2 is FQNNGV in the germline V gene. The CDR3 DNA reads TGTGCCAGCAGCTTAGTAGGGAGCCTCATCGGAGGCCGCAATGAGCAGTTCTTC. This codes for CASSLVGSLIGGRNEQFF. Full variable domain (remainder filled in from reference TRBV11-2 and TRBJ2-1): EAGVAQSPRYKIIEKRQSVAFWCNPISGHATLYWYQQILGQGPKLLIQFQNNGVVDDSQLPKDRFSAERLKGVDSTLKIQPAKLEDSAVYLCASSLVGSLIGGRNEQFFGPGTRLTVL.

The V call is TRBV27, the J call TRBJ2-5, with D uncertain. Germline V gene lookup returns CDR1 MNHEY and CDR2 SMNVEV (reference sequence). V lost 5 bases, J lost 9 bases, and 13 bases lay in between. The CDR3 is made up of 12 amino acids. The DNA for the CDR3 is TGTGCCAGCAGTCCCGTCGGCGGACCCCAGTACTTC. This gives the protein CASSPVGGPQYF.

This clonotype turned up a few times. The rearrangement joins TRBV12-3 or TRBV12-4 to TRBJ2-2; D is undetermined. V lost 6 bases, J lost 1 base, and 18 bases lay in between. The CDR3 is 17 amino acids. CDR3 DNA: TGTGCCAGCAGCCTAGAAACGGCCGTCCGGAACACCGGGGAGCTGTTTTTT. Amino acids: CASSLETAVRNTGELFF.

The chain has TRBV24-1 and TRBJ2-3; 8 bases fit TRBD2. V shed 6 bases, J shed 4 bases, and the junction held 2 bases outside the gene matches. The V gene's germline CDR1 is KGHDR and CDR2 SFDVKD. This CDR3 spans 13 amino acids. The CDR3 protein is CATSPGGPDTQYF. For the CDR3, the DNA is TGTGCCACCAGTCCGGGAGGGCCAGATACGCAGTATTTT.

This clonotype has a handful of counts. This chain connects TRBV20-1 to TRBJ2-1; 7 nucleotides align to TRBD1. Germline V CDR1 and CDR2: DFQATT, SNEGSKA (reference sequence). The CDR3 loop spans 16 amino acids. Trimming took 0 bases from V and 5 from J; bases not matched to a gene: 10. The chain's CDR3 is CSARDPSGTVDNEQFF. The CDR3 DNA follows: TGCAGTGCTAGAGATCCCTCCGGGACAGTAGACAATGAGCAGTTCTTC.

This clonotype was seen a handful of times. V and J are TRBV5-8 and TRBJ2-7; D may be TRBD1 (5 bases). Trimming pared 0 bases from V and 3 bases from J, leaving 16 bases between. This CDR3 comprises 16 residues. Germline assignment: CDR1 SGHTS and CDR2 YDEGEE. Here the CDR3 reads CASSLGQGPSFYEQYF. The DNA for the CDR3 is TGTGCCAGCAGCTTGGGTCAGGGCCCCTCTTTCTACGAGCAGTACTTC.

This clonotype was found a few times. The V gene is TRBV6-2 or TRBV6-3, the J gene TRBJ1-6, with 9 bases matching TRBD1. There are 16 residues in the CDR3. CDR1 MNHEY and CDR2 SVGEGT come from the germline V gene. J was trimmed by 9 bases and V by 0 bases; bases with no gene match: 6. Here the CDR3 reads CASSYSRTGVLSPLHF. DNA for the CDR3: TGTGCCAGCAGTTACTCCAGGACAGGGGTTCTTTCACCCCTCCACTTT.

The CDR3 sequence is CSAMRPAGYNEQFF. CDR3 coding DNA: TGCAGTGCTATGCGACCCGCTGGGTACAATGAGCAGTTCTTC. The chain employs TRBV20-1 and TRBJ2-1; no definite D call. V was shortened by 4 bases and J by 4 bases, with 14 bases between the two germline ends. Germline CDR1 reads DFQATT; CDR2 reads SNEGSKA (reference sequence). This CDR3 region has 14 residues.

There are a few counts of this clonotype. CDR3 bases: TGTGCCAGCAGCTTAGGGGCAGGGCCTTCCTACGAGCAGTACTTC. Its protein is CASSLGAGPSYEQYF. The chain couples TRBV7-2 to TRBJ2-7, with a weak D call TRBD1 (5 bases). The V gene's germline CDR1 is SGHTA and CDR2 FQGNSA. V dropped 1 base and J dropped 1 base, with 11 bases sitting between them. This CDR3 contains 15 residues.

The rearrangement joins TRBV9 to TRBJ1-5, with 8 bases that match TRBD1. The CDR3 consists of 19 residues. J gave up 0 bases and V 0 bases, and 11 bases lay outside the gene matches. Germline CDR1 reads SGDLS; CDR2 reads YYNGEE. The CDR3 sequence is CASSVARDRGPPSNQPQHF. The DNA of the CDR3 is TGTGCCAGCAGCGTAGCTCGAGACAGGGGACCGCCTAGCAATCAGCCCCAGCATTTT. The full variable domain, rest sourced from reference TRBV9 and TRBJ1-5, is DSGVTQTPKHLITATGQRVTLRCSPRSGDLSVYWYQQSLDQGLQFLIQYYNGEERAKGNILERFSAQQFPDLHSELNLSSLELGDSALYFCASSVARDRGPPSNQPQHFGDGTRLSIL.

On this clonotype itself: Given a much more abundant clone one base away, this may be a read error. V is TRBV20-1 and J is TRBJ1-5; D remains unclear. CDR1 and CDR2 from the germline V gene are DFQATT and SNEGSKA (reference sequence). The CDR3 is made up of 14 amino acids. The CDR3 spells CSAPSQMGNRPQHF. CDR3 in DNA: TGCAGTGCCCCATCTCAGATGGGCAATCGGCCCCAGCATTTT.

CDR3 loop: CASSPIDRETQYF. Written as DNA, the CDR3 is TGCGCCAGCAGCCCAATCGACAGAGAGACCCAGTACTTC. The rearrangement joins TRBV5-1 to TRBJ2-5; D may be TRBD1 (5 bases). Per the germline V gene, CDR1 is SGHRS and CDR2 is YFSETQ. The CDR3 consists of 13 residues. V was cut by 4 bases and J by 4 bases, with 11 bases left in between.